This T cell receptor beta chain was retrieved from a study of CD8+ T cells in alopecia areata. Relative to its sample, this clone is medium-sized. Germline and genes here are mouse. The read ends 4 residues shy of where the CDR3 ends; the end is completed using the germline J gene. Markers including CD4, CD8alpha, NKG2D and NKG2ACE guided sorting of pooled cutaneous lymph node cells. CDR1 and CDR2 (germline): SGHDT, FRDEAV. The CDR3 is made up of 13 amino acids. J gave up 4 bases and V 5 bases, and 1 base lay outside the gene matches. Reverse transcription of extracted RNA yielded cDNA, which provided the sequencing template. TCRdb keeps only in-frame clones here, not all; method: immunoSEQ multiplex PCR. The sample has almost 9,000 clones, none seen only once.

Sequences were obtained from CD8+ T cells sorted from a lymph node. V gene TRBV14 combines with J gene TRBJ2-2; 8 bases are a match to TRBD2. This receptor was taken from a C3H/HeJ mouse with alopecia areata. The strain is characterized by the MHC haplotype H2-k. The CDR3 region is CASSWGATGQLYF. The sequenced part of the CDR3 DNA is TGTGCCAGCAGCTGGGGGGCCACCGGG.